The clone carrying this T cell receptor beta chain was seen many times. Its antigen remains unknown. Germline CDR1 is SGHRS and CDR2 is YFSETQ. The CDR3 extends over 17 amino acids. Trimming left V 4 bases short and J 8 bases short, with 22 bases between. Attached unique molecular identifiers marked individual cDNA molecules. From the 5' RACE reads, TCRdb called clonotypes with MiXCR, one entry per CDR3 protein. The table has tens of thousands of distinct CDR3 sequences, about 10% seen once. The data were obtained in a study of early T cells in non-severe SARS-CoV-2 infection. The wider study: Unsorted whole-blood RNA was sequenced in bulk, leaving chains unpaired.

Study-wide points: Matching with VDJdb favored anti-spike CD8 responses (missing private and CD4 specificities).

This TCR came from an adult who was a healthcare worker with PCR-confirmed SARS-CoV-2 infection or an uninfected control (not recorded which). Source material: whole blood. The V call is TRBV5-1, the J call TRBJ1-6; TRBD1 is a possible D gene (5 bases). The chain's CDR3 is CASSRTWTGGSDSPLHF. DNA of the CDR3: TGCGCCAGCAGCCGAACGTGGACGGGGGGTTCGGATTCACCCCTCCACTTT.